The sequence of this T cell receptor (beta chain) was determined in a study of naive and memory T cell subsets. The beta constant-region primer was an equimolar mix of two oligonucleotides covering TRBC1 and TRBC2. The ligated cDNA underwent four PCR rounds using SP2 and nested alpha and beta constant-region primers. An oligonucleotide with the SP2 primer and a 12-nucleotide UMI was ligated to the cDNA 3' end. Each CDR3 protein gets one entry after TCRdb re-called the UMI-ligation and nested PCR reads with MiXCR. This sample carries 80,000 to 95,000 distinct CDR3 sequences, 9% of them seen once, and the ten largest clones take 1.2%. As concerns this clonotype: Its target is not known.

The CDR3 is 12 amino acids. Germline loops: CDR1 SQVTM, CDR2 ANQGSEA. Trimming removed 3 bases at V and 2 bases at J, with 7 bases between. Broader study findings: In naive cells, over 85% of TCR sequences were seen only once.

After the first PCR, alpha and beta chain libraries were processed separately. Sequential positive selection took CD4 T cells first, then CD8 T cells. The rearrangement links TRBV29-1 to TRBJ2-5, with a possible D match to TRBD1 (6 bases). Sequenced sample: naive CD8+ T cells from blood. The clonotype was recovered from a human donor in good health. CDR3 nucleotides: TGCAGCGTTGAGGACAGACAAGAGACCCAGTACTTC. Protein: CSVEDRQETQYF.